This T cell receptor (beta chain) was identified during a study of T cells after yellow fever vaccination. Study-level points and caveats: Detected again after the booster were most primary-vaccination clones, at about 96% CD4 and more than 70% CD8. Though weaker, the secondary response peaked faster, on day 5 versus 15. Among all clonotypes, a small share was observed in both CD4 and CD8 compartments.

This clonotype has just a few counts. Its antigen is currently unknown. This CDR3 has 15 residues. Germline-derived CDR1 and CDR2 are ENHRY and SYGVKD. V lost 8 bases and J 2 bases, leaving 18 bases between the germline ends. The 5'RACE template-switching step produced TCR cDNA and added a universal primer site and UMIs. Each CDR3 protein is one row after TCRdb ran MiXCR on the 5' RACE reads. The data contain about 180,000 distinct CDR3 sequences, about 6.2% of them singletons. The sequencing here drew on CD4+ T cells sorted from PBMCs, taken on the day of the first yellow fever vaccination. The chain combines TRBV10-3 with TRBJ2-5; either TRBD1 or TRBD2 may fit D (5 bases each). This TCR was recovered from a man aged 18 to 35 who received the YFV17D yellow fever vaccine. The CDR3 loop is CAICRTGTQQETQYF. In DNA, the CDR3 is TGTGCCATCTGCCGAACCGGGACCCAACAAGAGACCCAGTACTTC.